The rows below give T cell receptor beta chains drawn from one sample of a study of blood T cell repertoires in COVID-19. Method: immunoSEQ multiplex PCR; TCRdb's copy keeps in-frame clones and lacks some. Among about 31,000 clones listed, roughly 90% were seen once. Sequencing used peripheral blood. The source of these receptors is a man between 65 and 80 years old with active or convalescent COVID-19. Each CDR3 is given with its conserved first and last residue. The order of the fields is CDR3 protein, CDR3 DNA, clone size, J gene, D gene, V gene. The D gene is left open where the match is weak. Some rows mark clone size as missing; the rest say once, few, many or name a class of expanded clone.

CDR3aa: CASSTSGGAANEQFF; CDR3nt: TGTGCCAGCAGCACTAGCGGGGGGGCGGCCAATGAGCAGTTCTTC; abundance: -; j_gene: TRBJ2-1; d_gene: TRBD2; v_gene: TRBV13
CDR3aa: CASSSTGGYTEAFF; CDR3nt: TGTGCCAGCAGCTCAACAGGGGGCTACACTGAAGCTTTCTTT; abundance: -; j_gene: TRBJ1-1; d_gene: TRBD1; v_gene: TRBV11-2
CDR3aa: CASSPPTGGGETQYF; CDR3nt: TGTGCCAGCTCACCACCGACAGGGGGCGGTGAGACCCAGTACTTC; abundance: -; j_gene: TRBJ2-5; d_gene: TRBD1; v_gene: TRBV18
CDR3aa: CATSDLDSPFDNEQFF; CDR3nt: TGTGCCACCAGTGACCTGGACAGCCCCTTTGACAATGAGCAGTTCTTC; abundance: -; j_gene: TRBJ2-1; d_gene: -; v_gene: TRBV24-1
CDR3aa: CASSVRRDRDLSPLHF; CDR3nt: TGTGCCAGCAGCGTGAGAAGGGACAGGGATTTGTCACCCCTCCACTTT; abundance: once; j_gene: TRBJ1-6; d_gene: TRBD1; v_gene: TRBV9
CDR3aa: CASSVGHTNTGELFF; CDR3nt: TGTGCCAGCAGCGTTGGACACACGAACACCGGGGAGCTGTTTTTT; abundance: -; j_gene: TRBJ2-2; d_gene: -; v_gene: TRBV7-8
CDR3aa: CASSLRPDSEGWLFF; CDR3nt: TGTGCCAGCAGCTTACGTCCGGATTCTGAGGGATGGCTGTTTTTT; abundance: -; j_gene: TRBJ2-2; d_gene: -; v_gene: TRBV11-1
CDR3aa: CARRTGGLETQYF; CDR3nt: TGTGCCCGACGGACAGGGGGCTTGGAGACCCAGTACTTC; abundance: -; j_gene: TRBJ2-5; d_gene: -; v_gene: TRBV21-1
CDR3aa: CASSYGSGETQYF; CDR3nt: TGTGCCAGCAGTTACGGTTCAGGCGAGACCCAGTACTTC; abundance: -; j_gene: TRBJ2-5; d_gene: -; v_gene: TRBV6-5
CDR3aa: CASSKTGTSSYNSPLHF; CDR3nt: TGTGCCAGTAGTAAAACAGGGACCAGCTCCTATAATTCACCCCTCCACTTT; abundance: -; j_gene: TRBJ1-6; d_gene: -; v_gene: TRBV19
CDR3aa: CASSDQGSSSTQYF; CDR3nt: TGCGCCAGCAGTGATCAGGGCAGTTCTTCTACGCAGTATTTT; abundance: -; j_gene: TRBJ2-3; d_gene: -; v_gene: TRBV10-1
CDR3aa: CASSEFTGTGGSSF; CDR3nt: TGTGCCAGCAGTGAATTCACCGGGACAGGGGGATCCTCCTTC; abundance: -; j_gene: TRBJ1-2; d_gene: TRBD1; v_gene: TRBV25-1
CDR3aa: CASSRTSGSATDTQYF; CDR3nt: TGTGCCAGCAGCCGGACTAGCGGGAGCGCCACAGATACGCAGTATTTT; abundance: once; j_gene: TRBJ2-3; d_gene: TRBD2; v_gene: TRBV14
CDR3aa: CASSQGGGSTEAFF; CDR3nt: TGTGCCAGCAGTCAAGGGGGCGGCAGCACTGAAGCTTTCTTT; abundance: few; j_gene: TRBJ1-1; d_gene: TRBD1; v_gene: TRBV28
CDR3aa: CASSQEWSSGRTDTQYF; CDR3nt: TGTGCCAGCAGCCAAGAATGGTCTAGCGGACGCACAGATACGCAGTATTTT; abundance: -; j_gene: TRBJ2-3; d_gene: TRBD2; v_gene: TRBV3-1/TRBV3-2
CDR3aa: CAIRTSGLLTGDTQYF; CDR3nt: TGTGCCATCCGAACTAGCGGGCTCCTGACCGGAGATACGCAGTATTTT; abundance: -; j_gene: TRBJ2-3; d_gene: TRBD2; v_gene: TRBV10-3
CDR3aa: CASSEGQGISPLHF; CDR3nt: TGTGCCAGCAGCGAGGGACAGGGTATTTCACCCCTCCACTTT; abundance: -; j_gene: TRBJ1-6; d_gene: TRBD1; v_gene: TRBV14
CDR3aa: CASSAVQQGEQYF; CDR3nt: TGTGCCAGCAGCGCGGTACAACAGGGGGAGCAGTACTTC; abundance: once; j_gene: TRBJ2-7; d_gene: TRBD1; v_gene: TRBV7-3
CDR3aa: CASSLPGNQETQYF; CDR3nt: TGCGCCAGCAGCTTACCCGGGAACCAAGAGACCCAGTACTTC; abundance: -; j_gene: TRBJ2-5; d_gene: -; v_gene: TRBV5-1
CDR3aa: CASSIGQGDLGYTF; CDR3nt: TGTGCCAGTAGTATAGGACAGGGCGACCTTGGCTACACCTTC; abundance: -; j_gene: TRBJ1-2; d_gene: TRBD1; v_gene: TRBV19
CDR3aa: CASSQGTGWDNEQFF; CDR3nt: TGCGCCAGCAGCCAAGGGACAGGGTGGGACAATGAGCAGTTCTTC; abundance: -; j_gene: TRBJ2-1; d_gene: TRBD1; v_gene: TRBV5-1
CDR3aa: CASSVDRGSEAFF; CDR3nt: TGTGCCAGCAGCGTCGACAGGGGATCTGAAGCTTTCTTT; abundance: -; j_gene: TRBJ1-1; d_gene: TRBD1; v_gene: TRBV7-3
CDR3aa: CASRRDRGQETQYF; CDR3nt: TGTGCCAGCAGGCGGGACCGGGGGCAAGAGACCCAGTACTTC; abundance: -; j_gene: TRBJ2-5; d_gene: -; v_gene: TRBV2
CDR3aa: CAWSSQGAGEKLFF; CDR3nt: TGTGCCTGGAGTTCTCAGGGGGCGGGTGAAAAACTGTTTTTT; abundance: -; j_gene: TRBJ1-4; d_gene: TRBD1; v_gene: TRBV30
CDR3aa: CASSLETRGYTF; CDR3nt: TGTGCCAGCAGCTTGGAAACTCGGGGCTACACCTTC; abundance: -; j_gene: TRBJ1-2; d_gene: -; v_gene: TRBV5-4
CDR3aa: CASSIKGLAGGPLYEQYF; CDR3nt: TGTGCCAGTAGTATAAAGGGACTAGCGGGGGGGCCGCTATACGAGCAGTACTTC; abundance: -; j_gene: TRBJ2-7; d_gene: TRBD2; v_gene: TRBV19
CDR3aa: CASSPRTSGGRNEQFF; CDR3nt: TGTGCCAGCAGCCCAAGGACTAGCGGGGGGAGGAATGAGCAGTTCTTC; abundance: -; j_gene: TRBJ2-1; d_gene: TRBD2; v_gene: TRBV3-1/TRBV3-2
CDR3aa: CSVGASGGPYEQYF; CDR3nt: TGCAGCGTTGGAGCTAGCGGGGGGCCCTACGAGCAGTACTTC; abundance: -; j_gene: TRBJ2-7; d_gene: TRBD2; v_gene: TRBV29-1
CDR3aa: CASSPTGRGSEAFF; CDR3nt: TGTGCCAGCAGCCCAACAGGGCGTGGTTCTGAAGCTTTCTTT; abundance: -; j_gene: TRBJ1-1; d_gene: -; v_gene: TRBV5-6
CDR3aa: CASGPGLALGTGELFF; CDR3nt: TGTGCCAGCGGACCGGGACTAGCGTTGGGCACCGGGGAGCTGTTTTTT; abundance: -; j_gene: TRBJ2-2; d_gene: TRBD2; v_gene: TRBV5-4
CDR3aa: CASSVLAGLGNEQFF; CDR3nt: TGTGCCAGCAGCGTTCTAGCGGGGTTAGGCAATGAGCAGTTCTTC; abundance: -; j_gene: TRBJ2-1; d_gene: TRBD2; v_gene: TRBV9
CDR3aa: CASSERFGRSNTEAFF; CDR3nt: TGTGCCAGCAGTGAGAGGTTTGGCAGATCGAACACTGAAGCTTTCTTT; abundance: -; j_gene: TRBJ1-1; d_gene: -; v_gene: TRBV6-1
CDR3aa: CASSPSPGQLAKNIQYF; CDR3nt: TGTGCCAGCTCACCATCACCAGGACAGCTAGCCAAAAACATTCAGTACTTC; abundance: -; j_gene: TRBJ2-4; d_gene: -; v_gene: TRBV18
CDR3aa: CASSVAFETEAFF; CDR3nt: TGTGCCAGCAGCGTAGCATTTGAGACTGAAGCTTTCTTT; abundance: -; j_gene: TRBJ1-1; d_gene: -; v_gene: TRBV9
CDR3aa: CASSPRGQVNTEAFF; CDR3nt: TGTGCCAGCAGTCCGCGGGGACAGGTGAACACTGAAGCTTTCTTT; abundance: -; j_gene: TRBJ1-1; d_gene: TRBD1; v_gene: TRBV27
CDR3aa: CASSVLSGLQETQYF; CDR3nt: TGTGCCAGCAGCGTACTGAGCGGCCTCCAAGAGACCCAGTACTTC; abundance: -; j_gene: TRBJ2-5; d_gene: -; v_gene: TRBV9
CDR3aa: CASSFFVANTGELFF; CDR3nt: TGCGCCAGCAGCTTTTTCGTCGCGAACACCGGGGAGCTGTTTTTT; abundance: -; j_gene: TRBJ2-2; d_gene: -; v_gene: TRBV5-1
CDR3aa: CASSLEQGGGEAFF; CDR3nt: TGCGCCAGCAGCTTGGAACAGGGTGGCGGTGAAGCTTTCTTT; abundance: -; j_gene: TRBJ1-1; d_gene: -; v_gene: TRBV5-1
CDR3aa: CASSLYSLAGVGELFF; CDR3nt: TGTGCCAGCAGCTTATATTCACTAGCGGGAGTCGGGGAGCTGTTTTTT; abundance: -; j_gene: TRBJ2-2; d_gene: TRBD2; v_gene: TRBV13
CDR3aa: CASMRTSSFEQFF; CDR3nt: TGTGCCAGCATGAGGACTAGCTCCTTTGAGCAGTTCTTC; abundance: -; j_gene: TRBJ2-1; d_gene: TRBD2; v_gene: TRBV6-5
CDR3aa: CASSLRGNSPLHF; CDR3nt: TGTGCCAGCAGTTTACGGGGGAATTCACCCCTCCACTTT; abundance: -; j_gene: TRBJ1-6; d_gene: -; v_gene: TRBV27
CDR3aa: CASSDMNTEAFF; CDR3nt: TGTGCCAGCAGTGACATGAACACTGAAGCTTTCTTT; abundance: -; j_gene: TRBJ1-1; d_gene: -; v_gene: TRBV6-2/TRBV6-3
CDR3aa: CASSLGQEAFF; CDR3nt: TGTGCCAGCAGCTTGGGGCAGGAAGCTTTCTTT; abundance: -; j_gene: TRBJ1-1; d_gene: -; v_gene: TRBV5-4
CDR3aa: CASSYPTGQGKSGEAFF; CDR3nt: TGTGCCAGCAGTTACCCTACTGGACAGGGGAAGAGCGGGGAAGCTTTCTTT; abundance: once; j_gene: TRBJ1-1; d_gene: TRBD1; v_gene: TRBV6-2/TRBV6-3